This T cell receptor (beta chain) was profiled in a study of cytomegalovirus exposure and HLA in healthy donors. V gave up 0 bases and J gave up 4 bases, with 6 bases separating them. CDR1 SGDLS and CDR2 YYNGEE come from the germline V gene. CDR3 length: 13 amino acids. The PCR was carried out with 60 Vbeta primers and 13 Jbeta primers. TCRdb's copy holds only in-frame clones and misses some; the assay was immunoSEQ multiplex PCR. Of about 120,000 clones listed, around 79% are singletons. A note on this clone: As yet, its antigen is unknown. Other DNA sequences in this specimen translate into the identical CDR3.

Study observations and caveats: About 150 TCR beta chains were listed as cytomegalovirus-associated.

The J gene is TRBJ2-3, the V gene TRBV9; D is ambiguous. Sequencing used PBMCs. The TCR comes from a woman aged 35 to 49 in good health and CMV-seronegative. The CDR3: CASSVASPDTQYF. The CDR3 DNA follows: TGTGCCAGCAGCGTAGCTTCCCCAGATACGCAGTATTTT.